The next 20 T cell receptor beta chains were all read from a single sample in a study of long-term antiretroviral therapy in people with HIV. An immunoSEQ assay, version v3.0, was performed at survey level. Produced via immunoSEQ multiplex PCR; TCRdb's table is partial and in-frame only. The sample yields about 17,000 clones, roughly four fifths seen once. The sequences come from unsorted PBMCs, collected 0.3 years before starting antiretroviral therapy. These receptors were obtained from a man aged 50 or older with HIV.

The genes are TRBV9 and TRBJ1-2; 9 bases agree with TRBD1. The CDR3 runs 15 residues. The trim removed 0 bases at V and 2 bases at J, leaving 2 bases unmatched. CDR1 SGDLS and CDR2 YYNGEE come from the germline V gene. CDR3 sequence (DNA): TGTGCCAGCAGCGTAGGGGACAGGGCGAACTATGGCTACACCTTC. As protein: CASSVGDRANYGYTF.

This chain uses TRBV14 with TRBJ2-5; 11 bases are shared with TRBD2. Trimming took 0 bases from V and 3 from J; bases not matched to a gene: 9. The CDR3 consists of 18 residues. Per the germline V gene, CDR1 is SGHDN and CDR2 is FVKESK. The CDR3 coding sequence is TGTGCCAGCAGCCAAGATTCTAAACTAGCGGGGGAGAAAGAGACCCAGTACTTC. It specifies CASSQDSKLAGEKETQYF. The whole variable domain, remainder taken from reference TRBV14 and TRBJ2-5, is EAGVTQFPSHSVIEKGQTVTLRCDPISGHDNLYWYRRVMGKEIKFLLHFVKESKQDESGMPNNRFLAERTGGTYSTLKVQPAELEDSGVYFCASSQDSKLAGEKETQYFGPGTRLLVL.

J is TRBJ2-7 and V is TRBV19, with 8 nucleotides matching TRBD1. Germline lookup yields CDR1 LNHDA and CDR2 SQIVND (reference sequence). This CDR3 contains 15 residues. V shed 3 bases and J 0 bases; nucleotides not matched to a gene: 4. CDR3 DNA: TGTGCCAGTAGTATCCGGACAGGGAGCTCCTACGAGCAGTACTTC. Protein sequence: CASSIRTGSSYEQYF.

The chain is built from TRBV9 and TRBJ2-3; D may be TRBD1 (6 bases). This CDR3 spans 15 amino acids. Germline assignment: CDR1 SGDLS and CDR2 YYNGEE. V lost 0 bases and J 2 bases, leaving 10 bases between the germline ends. The chain's CDR3 is CASSVGRDNTDTQYF. CDR3 bases: TGTGCCAGCAGCGTAGGAAGGGACAACACAGATACGCAGTATTTT.

The chain joins TRBV4-3 to TRBJ2-1; D might be TRBD2 (6 bases). This CDR3 region has 15 residues. CDR1 and CDR2 from the germline V gene are LGHNA and YSLEER. V shed 4 bases and J shed 8 bases, with 18 bases lying between them. The CDR3 loop reads CASSRGGWIGDEQFF. The CDR3 DNA reads as TGCGCCAGCAGCCGAGGAGGGTGGATTGGGGATGAGCAGTTCTTC.

The chain uses TRBV28 and TRBJ2-1; maybe TRBD2 (5 bases). The V and J ends lost 6 bases and 4 bases respectively, with 16 bases between them. The CDR3 is 15 residues long. The germline V gene encodes CDR1 MDHEN and CDR2 SYDVKM. CDR3 amino acids: CASRLGRSGYNEQFF. DNA of the CDR3: TGTGCCAGCAGGCTGGGCAGGAGCGGATACAATGAGCAGTTCTTC.

The chain joins TRBV7-2 to TRBJ2-6; D gene uncertain. This CDR3 contains 15 residues. With 0 bases removed from V and 2 bases from J, the gap between germline ends came to 5 bases. Germline CDR1 reads SGHTA; CDR2 reads FQGNSA. The CDR3 DNA sequence: TGTGCCAGCAGCTTAGCGCTGGCTGGGGCCAACGTCCTGACTTTC. Amino acids: CASSLALAGANVLTF.

The chain joins TRBV7-3 to TRBJ2-1; TRBD1 aligns across 7 bases. Germline CDR1 SGHTA, CDR2 FQGTGA. The CDR3 contains 16 residues. Losses at the gene ends were 3 bases for V and 5 bases for J; bases not matched to a gene: 10. The CDR3 reads CASSLLRAGGNNEQFF. CDR3 nucleotides: TGTGCCAGCAGCTTGCTCCGGGCAGGGGGAAACAATGAGCAGTTCTTC. Using reference TRBV7-3 and TRBJ2-1 for the parts outside the CDR3, the full variable domain is GAGVSQTPSNKVTEKGKYVELRCDPISGHTALYWYRQSLGQGPEFLIYFQGTGAADDSGLPNDRFFAVRPEGSVSTLKIQRTERGDSAVYLCASSLLRAGGNNEQFFGPGTRLTVL.

The J gene is TRBJ2-7, the V gene TRBV27; TRBD1 matches 10 bases. The CDR3 is made up of 14 amino acids. Per the germline V gene, CDR1 is MNHEY and CDR2 is SMNVEV (reference sequence). Trimming removed 6 bases from V and 3 bases from J; junction bases left unmatched: 5. The DNA for the CDR3 is TGTGCCAGCAGCCGGACAGGGGGGCTCTACGAGCAGTACTTC. It yields the protein CASSRTGGLYEQYF.

V is TRBV10-3 and J is TRBJ2-1, with TRBD1 matching 10 bases. The CDR3 consists of 15 residues. V shed 10 bases and J 6 bases; nucleotides not matched to a gene: 12. Germline V gives CDR1 ENHRY, CDR2 SYGVKD. The CDR3 is CATTGRRDRGNEQFF. The CDR3 bases are TGTGCCACCACGGGGCGTCGGGACAGGGGCAATGAGCAGTTCTTC.

This clone showed up just once. The rearrangement uses TRBV4-1 and TRBJ1-1, with D perhaps TRBD1 (5 bases). Trimming stripped 1 base from V and 4 bases from J, with 13 bases between. The CDR3 is 15 amino acids. Germline V gene sequence: CDR1 MGHRA, CDR2 YSYEKL. The CDR3 DNA is TGCGCCAGCAGCCAAGGGGACCTGACTGGCACTGAAGCTTTCTTT. Residues: CASSQGDLTGTEAFF.

This rearrangement joins TRBV28 to TRBJ1-1; TRBD1 is a possible D gene (6 bases). The CDR3 extends over 13 amino acids. Germline V gene lookup returns CDR1 MDHEN and CDR2 SYDVKM. The germline V and J ends were trimmed by 10 bases and 4 bases, with 16 bases remaining between them. The CDR3 reads CAILQGGGTEAFF. The DNA for the CDR3 is TGTGCCATCCTGCAAGGGGGAGGCACTGAAGCTTTCTTT.

This chain joins TRBV7-2 and TRBJ2-2; 7 bases are shared with TRBD2. V lost 3 bases and J lost 1; bases outside the gene matches: 5. CDR1 is SGHTA and CDR2 is FQGNSA in the germline V gene. There are 16 residues in the CDR3. CDR3 protein: CASSFRASGNTGELFF. The DNA for the CDR3 is TGTGCCAGCAGCTTCAGGGCTAGCGGGAACACCGGGGAGCTGTTTTTT. The entire variable domain, with the rest obtained from reference TRBV7-2 and TRBJ2-2, is as follows: GAGVSQSPSNKVTEKGKDVELRCDPISGHTALYWYRQSLGQGLEFLIYFQGNSAPDKSGLPSDRFSAERTGGSVSTLTIQRTQQEDSAVYLCASSFRASGNTGELFFGEGSRLTVL.

The chain is built from TRBV7-9 and TRBJ1-3, with D possibly matching TRBD1 (6 bases). V was cut by 5 bases and J by 0 bases, with 17 bases left in between. Germline V gives CDR1 SEHNR, CDR2 FQNEAQ (reference sequence). The CDR3 contains 17 residues. The CDR3 region has the DNA TGTGCCAGCAGCCCGTCGGGGGGGGCATTCTCTGGAAACACCATATATTTT. Translation gives CASSPSGGAFSGNTIYF. Supplemented by reference TRBV7-9 and TRBJ1-3, the full variable domain reads DTGVSQNPRHKITKRGQNVTFRCDPISEHNRLYWYRQTLGQGPEFLTYFQNEAQLEKSRLLSDRFSAERPKGSFSTLEIQRTEQGDSAMYLCASSPSGGAFSGNTIYFGEGSWLTVV.

The J gene is TRBJ2-2, the V gene TRBV7-2; 7 positions match TRBD1. The germline V gene has CDR1 SGHTA and CDR2 FQGNSA. This CDR3 contains 15 residues. The V and J ends lost 0 bases and 10 bases, in that order; junction bases with no gene match: 8. CDR3 coding DNA: TGTGCCAGCAGCTTAGCGCTTGACAGGGTGCCGGAGCTGTTTTTT. Translating gives CASSLALDRVPELFF.

The table lists this clone with a count of one. The V and J genes are TRBV4-3 and TRBJ2-7; TRBD2 agrees at 7 bases. With V trimmed by 0 bases and J by 2 bases, 13 bases remained unmatched. The CDR3 has 18 residues. Germline V gene sequence: CDR1 LGHNA, CDR2 YSLEER. The CDR3 nucleotides are TGCGCCAGCAGCCAAGATTGGGGCGGGCGGGAGATCCCCTACGAGCAGTACTTC. It is translated as CASSQDWGGREIPYEQYF.

The genes are TRBV7-9 and TRBJ2-1; tentatively, D is TRBD2 (5 bases). The CDR3 consists of 15 residues. Germline values: CDR1 SEHNR, CDR2 FQNEAQ (reference sequence). V shed 5 bases and J shed 6 bases, with 17 bases lying between them. The CDR3 spells CASSPYPRRGNEQFF. The CDR3 DNA reads as TGTGCCAGCAGCCCCTACCCCAGACGGGGCAATGAGCAGTTCTTC.

The J gene is TRBJ1-6, the V gene TRBV27; a weak D match, TRBD1 (5 bases). The V gene's germline CDR1 is MNHEY and CDR2 SMNVEV (reference sequence). The germline V and J ends were trimmed by 6 bases and 4 bases, with 10 bases remaining between them. This CDR3 contains 14 residues. The CDR3 region has the DNA TGTGCCAGCAGACTCCAGGGATATAATTCACCCCTCCACTTT. Encoded protein: CASRLQGYNSPLHF.

CDR3 sequence (DNA): TGTGCCAGCAGTGGGAAGGGGGATGAAAAACTGTTTTTT. Translating gives CASSGKGDEKLFF. The genes are TRBV28 and TRBJ1-4, with D maybe TRBD1 (6 bases). The V gene lost 5 bases and the J gene lost 6 bases, with 10 bases spanning the gap. The length of the CDR3 is 13 residues. The germline V gene has CDR1 MDHEN and CDR2 SYDVKM.

The CDR3 region has the DNA TGCGCCAGCAGCGGCAGGGGAGGTAACTATGGCTACACCTTC. Translation: CASSGRGGNYGYTF. The gene calls are TRBV5-1 and TRBJ1-2; weak D call: TRBD1 (6 bases). Germline loops: CDR1 SGHRS, CDR2 YFSETQ. This CDR3 comprises 14 residues. V was clipped by 4 bases and J by 1 base, with 11 bases between them.